Below are 23 T cell receptor beta chains sequenced from a single sample in a study of blood T cell repertoires in COVID-19. Produced via immunoSEQ multiplex PCR; TCRdb's table is partial and in-frame only. Among 99,000 or so clones listed, roughly 80% were seen once. The sequenced material came from peripheral blood. These TCRs come from a woman in her seventies with acute or convalescent COVID-19.

This clone was counted only a few times. The chain links TRBV11-2 to TRBJ2-1; 12 positions match TRBD2. The CDR3 spans 15 residues. Trimming at V came to 3 bases and at J to 7 bases, leaving 4 bases not matched to a gene. Germline V lookup: CDR1 SGHAT, CDR2 FQNNGV. CDR3 protein: CASSFPSGGGNEQFF. The CDR3 nucleotides are TGTGCCAGCAGCTTTCCTAGCGGGGGGGGTAATGAGCAGTTCTTC.

V and J are TRBV27 and TRBJ2-5; D may be TRBD1 (6 bases). The V and J ends lost 6 bases and 5 bases respectively, with 16 bases between them. Germline V gives CDR1 MNHEY, CDR2 SMNVEV (reference sequence). The CDR3 extends over 14 amino acids. For the CDR3, the DNA is TGTGCCAGCAGGACCTTTATAAGGGGGGAGACCCAGTACTTC. Its translation: CASRTFIRGETQYF.

The chain employs TRBV30 and TRBJ1-5; D not certain. This CDR3 has 12 residues. Trimming shortened V by 1 base and J by 2 bases, and 3 bases separated the two germline ends. Per germline, CDR1 GTSNPN and CDR2 SVGIG (reference sequence). The CDR3 region is CAWSGGNQPQHF. The CDR3 DNA follows: TGTGCCTGGAGTGGCGGCAATCAGCCCCAGCATTTT.

The chain joins TRBV19 to TRBJ1-2; 7 bases align to TRBD1. Germline CDR1 and CDR2: LNHDA and SQIVND (reference sequence). The ends lost 7 bases at V and 8 bases at J; junction bases unmatched: 10. This CDR3 has 13 residues. DNA of the CDR3: TGTGCCAGTATGCGACAGGGTGATATCGGCTACACCTTC. Amino acids: CASMRQGDIGYTF.

This clone was observed a few times. V usage is TRBV28 and J usage is TRBJ1-5; unclear D gene. V was trimmed by 4 bases and J by 6 bases, leaving 13 bases between them. The CDR3 sequence is 14 residues long. Germline V gives CDR1 MDHEN, CDR2 SYDVKM. This chain's CDR3 is CASSSPGGFQPQHF. The CDR3 nucleotides read TGTGCCAGCAGTTCCCCGGGAGGGTTTCAGCCCCAGCATTTT.

V is TRBV4-1 and J is TRBJ2-2; 7 nucleotides align to TRBD2. Germline CDR1 reads MGHRA; CDR2 reads YSYEKL. J gave up 6 bases and V 4 bases, and 11 bases lay outside the gene matches. This CDR3 is 16 amino acids long. The CDR3 reads CASSLQVGLVAGELFF. The DNA of the CDR3 is TGCGCCAGCAGCCTTCAAGTAGGACTAGTGGCCGGGGAGCTGTTTTTT.

The chain has TRBV10-1 and TRBJ2-1; D gene unclear. Trimming removed 0 bases from V and 0 bases from J, with 9 bases in between. This CDR3 has 16 amino acids. Germline CDR1 and CDR2: WNHNN and SYGVQD (reference sequence). The CDR3 DNA reads TGCGCCAGCAGTGAGTCGACACGTCTCTCCTACAATGAGCAGTTCTTC. Translating gives CASSESTRLSYNEQFF.

The V gene is TRBV29-1, the J gene TRBJ2-7; TRBD2 aligns across 8 bases. Trimming removed 4 bases from V and 3 bases from J; junction bases left unmatched: 2. Looked up from germline, CDR1 is SQVTM and CDR2 is ANQGSEA. The CDR3 runs to 12 residues. DNA of the CDR3: TGCAGCGTTGGGGCGGGGGGCTACGAGCAGTACTTC. Protein product: CSVGAGGYEQYF.

This chain joins TRBV6-4 and TRBJ1-2, with 7 bases matching TRBD1. The J segment lost 0 bases and the V segment lost 6 bases, leaving 1 base of the junction unmatched. CDR3 length: 13 residues. Germline values: CDR1 MRHNA, CDR2 SNTAGT. CDR3 sequence reads: CASRGTANYGYTF. The CDR3 coding sequence is TGTGCCAGCAGGGGGACAGCTAACTATGGCTACACCTTC.

This chain links TRBV30 with TRBJ2-2; 9 bases fit TRBD2. Germline CDR1 GTSNPN, CDR2 SVGIG (reference sequence). This CDR3 is built from 16 residues. The V and J ends lost 5 bases and 1 base, in that order; junction bases with no gene match: 8. This chain's CDR3 is CAWGLYSGGNTGELFF. CDR3 in DNA: TGTGCCTGGGGTCTTTATAGCGGGGGGAACACCGGGGAGCTGTTTTTT.

This chain's CDR3 is CASSYSTSNNEQFF. CDR3 sequence (DNA): TGTGCCAGCAGTTACTCGACTAGCAACAATGAGCAGTTCTTC. The rearrangement links TRBV6-5 to TRBJ2-1; TRBD2 matches 7 bases. The CDR3 runs to 14 residues. V shed 0 bases and J 5 bases; nucleotides not matched to a gene: 1. Looked up from germline, CDR1 is MNHEY and CDR2 is SVGAGI.

This clone has more than one count but fewer than ten. The gene calls are TRBV2 and TRBJ1-2, with D perhaps matching TRBD1 (6 bases). The CDR3 totals 12 residues. The V gene's germline CDR1 is SNHLY and CDR2 FYNNEI. The germline V and J ends were trimmed by 6 bases and 4 bases, with 9 bases remaining between them. DNA for the CDR3: TGTGCCAGCAGAATACAGGGCTATGGCTACACCTTC. Translated: CASRIQGYGYTF.

This clone was found once. The chain has TRBV2 and TRBJ1-3; D is unresolved. The CDR3 totals 16 residues. Germline CDR1 and CDR2: SNHLY and FYNNEI. The ends were cut back, 3 bases at V and 1 base at J, with 13 bases in the middle. CDR3 in DNA: TGTGCCAGCAGTGAGGCAGGCTACACTTCTGGAAACACCATATATTTT. Amino acid sequence: CASSEAGYTSGNTIYF.

The rearrangement joins TRBV25-1 to TRBJ1-4, with 11 bases matching TRBD1. The CDR3 is 14 amino acids. The germline CDR1 and CDR2 sequences are MGHDK and SYGVNS. The V segment lost 6 bases and the J segment 8 bases; nucleotides outside the gene matches: 5. The CDR3, as DNA: TGTGCCAGCAGAGGGACAGGGGGGGGCGAAAAACTGTTTTTT. The encoded protein is CASRGTGGGEKLFF. The full variable domain, completed using reference TRBV25-1 and TRBJ1-4, is EADIYQTPRYLVIGTGKKITLECSQTMGHDKMYWYQQDPGMELHLIHYSYGVNSTEKGDLSSESTVSRIRTEHFPLTLESARPSHTSQYLCASRGTGGGEKLFFGSGTQLSVL.

J is TRBJ1-5 and V is TRBV5-6; TRBD1 matches 7 bases. This CDR3 spans 16 amino acids. J lost 4 bases, V lost 4 bases, and 11 bases had no gene match. Germline CDR1 SGHDT, CDR2 YYEEEE. In DNA form, the CDR3 reads TGTGCCAGCAGCATTAAACGACAGGGTAGAAATCAGCCCCAGCATTTT. Translated: CASSIKRQGRNQPQHF. Filled out from reference TRBV5-6 and TRBJ1-5, the complete variable domain reads DAGVTQSPTHLIKTRGQQVTLRCSPKSGHDTVSWYQQALGQGPQFIFQYYEEEERQRGNFPDRFSGHQFPNYSSELNVNALLLGDSALYLCASSIKRQGRNQPQHFGDGTRLSIL.

This rearrangement joins TRBV4-1 to TRBJ1-4; TRBD1 aligns across 9 bases. From germline, CDR1 is MGHRA and CDR2 YSYEKL. This CDR3 spans 17 amino acids. With V trimmed by 3 bases and J by 6 bases, 11 bases remained unmatched. CDR3 nucleotide sequence: TGCGCCAGCAGCCACGCTCGATCCGGGACAGGGTATGAAAAACTGTTTTTT. Protein product: CASSHARSGTGYEKLFF.

This CDR3 reads CASISSGGAVDTQYF. CDR3 DNA sequence: TGTGCCAGCATATCTAGCGGGGGGGCCGTAGATACGCAGTATTTT. The chain links TRBV3-1 (or the pseudogene TRBV3-2) to TRBJ2-3; 12 bases line up with TRBD2. The V segment lost 7 bases and the J segment 5 bases; nucleotides outside the gene matches: 7. From germline, CDR1 is LGHDT and CDR2 YNNKEL (reference sequence). The CDR3 is made up of 15 amino acids.

This clone was counted a few times. The rearrangement links TRBV7-2 to TRBJ2-1, with TRBD2 matching over 10 bases. V shed 3 bases and J 10 bases; nucleotides not matched to a gene: 9. CDR3 length: 15 residues. Germline V lookup: CDR1 SGHTA, CDR2 FQGNSA. Here the CDR3 reads CASSFSSGGVWEQFF. The CDR3 bases are TGTGCCAGCAGCTTCTCTAGCGGGGGTGTCTGGGAGCAGTTCTTC.

The rearrangement links TRBV6-6 to TRBJ2-7, with TRBD2 matching 9 bases. Germline CDR1 is MNHNY and CDR2 is SVGAGI (reference sequence). V lost 7 bases and J lost 5; bases outside the gene matches: 15. The CDR3 loop spans 16 amino acids. CDR3 nucleotides: TGTGCCAGCACCCCTGCGGGGGGGCCAGGGTCCCACGAGCAGTACTTC. Its translation is CASTPAGGPGSHEQYF.

Notes on this clone: The junction differs from germline at one of its ends, possibly a read error. This chain joins TRBV4-2 and TRBJ2-6; 9 nucleotides line up with TRBD1. Germline CDR1 LGHNA, CDR2 YNFKEQ. This CDR3 is 17 amino acids long. CDR3 residues: CASSQAGTGTGANVLTF. In DNA, the CDR3 is TGTGCCAGCAGCCAAGCTGGGACAGGGACTGGAGCCAACGTCCTGACTTTC.

CDR3 in DNA: TGTGCCAGCAGCTCCCGGGACAGGGGGCTTTCCTCCTACGAGCAGTACTTC. It is translated as CASSSRDRGLSSYEQYF. The chain links TRBV5-4 to TRBJ2-7; 12 positions agree with TRBD1. The CDR3 runs 17 residues. Germline V CDR1 and CDR2: SGHNT, YYREEE (reference sequence). After removal of 3 bases from V and 0 bases from J, the junction contained 7 bases not matched to a gene.

The V and J genes are TRBV27 and TRBJ2-2, with D unresolved. Between the trimmed V and J ends, which lost 5 bases and 1 base, there was a span of 2 bases. CDR3 length: 12 residues. Germline V gives CDR1 MNHEY, CDR2 SMNVEV (reference sequence). The CDR3 region is CASSRNTGELFF. The DNA of the CDR3 is TGTGCCAGCAGTCGGAACACCGGGGAGCTGTTTTTT.

The rearrangement links TRBV30 to TRBJ1-3, with 10 bases identical to TRBD1. Unmatched junction bases numbered 4, after V lost 3 bases and J lost 2 bases. The CDR3 is 15 residues long. The germline V gene encodes CDR1 GTSNPN and CDR2 SVGIG (reference sequence). CDR3 residues: CAWRTGGNTGNTIYF. The CDR3 bases are TGTGCCTGGAGGACAGGGGGCAACACTGGAAACACCATATATTTT.